Presented here are 7 T cell receptor beta chains from one specimen sequenced in a study of radiation and T cells in renal cell carcinoma. Time point in this sample: blood 2 weeks post-SBRT. The treatment here: 15 Gy SBRT to primary tumor, nephrectomy 4 weeks later. Assay: immunoSEQ multiplex PCR; the TCRdb copy retains only in-frame clones and omits some. The sample lists about 26,000 clones; 81% were seen once. The sequencing used blood, collected from a patient whose treatment included radiotherapy and nephrectomy. The receptor source for this set is a man aged 55 to 70 with renal cell carcinoma.

This chain links TRBV18 with TRBJ2-3, with D maybe TRBD2 (5 bases). The germline V gene has CDR1 KGHSH and CDR2 LQKENI. The V end lost 3 bases, the J end lost 3 bases, and 13 bases lay between the germline ends. The CDR3 spans 15 residues. CDR3 amino acids: CASSPLSGGTDTQYF. The CDR3 DNA is TGTGCCAGCTCACCCTTGAGTGGAGGAACAGATACGCAGTATTTT.

The chain couples TRBV9 to TRBJ1-3; D may be TRBD1 (6 bases). Germline V gives CDR1 SGDLS, CDR2 YYNGEE. V was pared by 3 bases and J by 0 bases, with 16 bases between. This CDR3 is built from 17 residues. Here the CDR3 reads CASSGSPGGPSGNTIYF. In nucleotides, the CDR3 is TGTGCCAGCAGCGGTAGTCCGGGGGGCCCCTCTGGAAACACCATATATTTT.

V gene TRBV19 combines with J gene TRBJ2-4; 7 bases are a match to TRBD1. This CDR3 is built from 18 residues. V lost 3 bases, J lost 1 base, and 12 bases stayed unmatched. Germline V gives CDR1 LNHDA, CDR2 SQIVND (reference sequence). The CDR3 reads CASSMGQQTFLAKNIQYF. CDR3 in DNA: TGTGCCAGTAGTATGGGACAGCAAACATTTTTGGCCAAAAACATTCAGTACTTC.

The chain combines TRBV30 with TRBJ1-2; possible D gene TRBD1, 6 bases. Trimming cost V 4 bases and J 8 bases, with 20 bases left between them. The CDR3 contains 14 residues. The germline V gene encodes CDR1 GTSNPN and CDR2 SVGIG (reference sequence). Here the CDR3 reads CAWTNPSDRKGYTF. In DNA form, the CDR3 reads TGTGCCTGGACAAACCCTTCGGACAGAAAAGGCTACACCTTC.

This clone was found a few times. This sequence joins TRBV4-1 and TRBJ2-5; D may match TRBD1 or TRBD2 (5 bases each). Per the germline V gene, CDR1 is MGHRA and CDR2 is YSYEKL. V was trimmed by 0 bases and J by 5 bases, leaving 13 bases between them. The CDR3 has 15 residues. The CDR3 DNA sequence: TGCGCCAGCAGCCAAGAGGGGGTGGGGCGCGAGACCCAGTACTTC. Translation: CASSQEGVGRETQYF.

The chain joins TRBV5-5 to TRBJ1-1; TRBD1 matches 12 bases. This CDR3 has 15 residues. Germline V CDR1 and CDR2: SGHKS, YYEKEE (reference sequence). The V segment lost 7 bases and the J segment 5 bases; nucleotides outside the gene matches: 9. CDR3 bases: TGTGCCAGCCGACGGGACAGGGGGCGCGGGACTGAAGCTTTCTTT. It codes for CASRRDRGRGTEAFF.

This chain links TRBV19 with TRBJ2-1; 9 bases are shared with TRBD1. J gave up 7 bases and V 7 bases, and 23 bases lay outside the gene matches. The V gene's germline CDR1 is LNHDA and CDR2 SQIVND (reference sequence). This CDR3 is built from 19 residues. The CDR3, as DNA: TGTGCCAGTACTCGGGCGGGGACAGGGAGGTCGGGGGATAGGAATGAGCAGTTCTTC. Translating it yields CASTRAGTGRSGDRNEQFF.